The sequence of this TCR beta chain was determined in a study of blood T cell repertoires in COVID-19. For the study at large: Acute-phase and convalescent COVID-19 samples originated in the United States, Italy and Spain. T cells, B-cell-depleted T cells, or PBMCs supplied cDNA or gDNA.

In the original processing: Amplification of reference gene primers provided the estimated nucleated cell counts. The assay was immunoSEQ multiplex PCR, and TCRdb's table has in-frame clones only and misses some. That table is the source of V, J and clone size, and D and trimming were worked out from the DNA. The sample shows some 22,000 clones, 70% to 90% of them seen only once. V was pared by 5 bases and J by 4 bases, with 4 bases of the junction left unmatched. The CDR3 loop spans 13 amino acids. Germline lookup yields CDR1 MNHNY and CDR2 SVGAGI (reference sequence). This clone was counted between two and nine times.

Specimen: peripheral blood. The TCR originated in a woman of 80 years or more with acute or convalescent COVID-19. The chain carries TRBV6-6 and TRBJ1-2, with 7 bases lining up with TRBD1. In DNA, the CDR3 is TGTGCCAGCAGTACTTCAGGGGGCTATGGCTACACCTTC. Its protein is CASSTSGGYGYTF.